The subject of this entry is one T cell receptor beta chain. No antigen is known for it. The sample belongs to a study of radiotherapy plus CTLA-4 blockade in lung cancer. Study results and limitations: It was early blood T cell clone dynamics, with interferon-beta, that reportedly best predicted response.

Trimming pared 0 bases from V and 6 bases from J, leaving 12 bases between. This CDR3 has 14 amino acids. The germline CDR1 and CDR2 sequences are LGHNA and YSLEER. TCRdb's copy holds only in-frame clones and misses some; the assay was immunoSEQ multiplex PCR. The repertoire includes 55,000 to 75,000 clones, 65% to 85% of them detected once, and approximately 15% sits in the top ten. The receptor was derived from a human donor with non-small cell lung cancer whose response to radiotherapy plus ipilimumab could not be evaluated. Some clones in this sample may be carry-over from other donors' samples. Specimen: peripheral blood, collected from a patient treated with radiotherapy plus ipilimumab. The chain recombines TRBV4-3 with TRBJ2-7, with D uncertain. The CDR3 region has the DNA TGCGCCAGCAGCCAAGAGGTATCAGTCCGCGAGCAGTACTTC. Protein product: CASSQEVSVREQYF.